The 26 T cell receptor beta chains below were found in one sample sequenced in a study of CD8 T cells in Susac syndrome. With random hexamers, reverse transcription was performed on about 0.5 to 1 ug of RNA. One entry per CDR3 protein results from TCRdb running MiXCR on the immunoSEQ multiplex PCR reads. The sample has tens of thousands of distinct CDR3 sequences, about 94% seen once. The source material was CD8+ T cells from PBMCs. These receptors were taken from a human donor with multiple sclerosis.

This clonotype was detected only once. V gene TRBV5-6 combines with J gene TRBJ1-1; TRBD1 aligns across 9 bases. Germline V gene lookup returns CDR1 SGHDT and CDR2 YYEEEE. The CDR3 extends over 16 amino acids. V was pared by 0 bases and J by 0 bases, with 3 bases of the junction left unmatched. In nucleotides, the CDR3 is TGTGCCAGCAGCTTGGGACAGGGGGATATGAACACTGAAGCTTTCTTT. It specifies CASSLGQGDMNTEAFF.

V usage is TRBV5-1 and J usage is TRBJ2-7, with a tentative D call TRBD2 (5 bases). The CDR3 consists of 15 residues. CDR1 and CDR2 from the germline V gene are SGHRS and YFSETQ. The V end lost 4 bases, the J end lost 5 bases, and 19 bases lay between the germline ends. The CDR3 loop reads CASSPRGPPLDEQYF. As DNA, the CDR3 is TGCGCCAGCAGCCCCAGAGGGCCCCCGTTGGACGAGCAGTACTTC.

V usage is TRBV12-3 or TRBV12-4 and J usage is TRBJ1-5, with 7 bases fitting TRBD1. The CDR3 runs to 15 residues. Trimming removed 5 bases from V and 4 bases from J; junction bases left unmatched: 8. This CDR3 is CASSPRGQINQPQHF. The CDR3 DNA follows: TGTGCCAGCAGTCCCCGGGGACAGATTAATCAGCCCCAGCATTTT.

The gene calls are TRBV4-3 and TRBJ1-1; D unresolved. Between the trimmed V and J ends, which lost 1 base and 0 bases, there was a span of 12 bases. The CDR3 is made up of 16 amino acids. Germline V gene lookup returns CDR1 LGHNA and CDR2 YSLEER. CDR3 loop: CASSQVEALMNTEAFF. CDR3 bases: TGCGCCAGCAGCCAAGTAGAGGCCCTCATGAACACTGAAGCTTTCTTT.

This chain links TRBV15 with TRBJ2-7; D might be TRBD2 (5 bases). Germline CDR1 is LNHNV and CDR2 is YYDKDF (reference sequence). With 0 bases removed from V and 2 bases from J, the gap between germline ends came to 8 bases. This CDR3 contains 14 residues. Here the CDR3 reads CATSRDVGAYEQYF. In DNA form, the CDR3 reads TGTGCCACCAGCAGAGATGTCGGGGCCTACGAGCAGTACTTC.

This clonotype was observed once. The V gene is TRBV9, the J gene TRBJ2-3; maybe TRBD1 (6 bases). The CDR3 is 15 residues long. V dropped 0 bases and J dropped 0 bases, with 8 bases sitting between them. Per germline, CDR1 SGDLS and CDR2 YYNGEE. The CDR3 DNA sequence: TGTGCCAGCAGCGTAGATAGGGGGAGCACAGATACGCAGTATTTT. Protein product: CASSVDRGSTDTQYF.

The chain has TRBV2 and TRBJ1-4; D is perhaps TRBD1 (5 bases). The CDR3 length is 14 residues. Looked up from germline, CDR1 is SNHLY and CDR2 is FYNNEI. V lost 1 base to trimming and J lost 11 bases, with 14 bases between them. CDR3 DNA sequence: TGTGCCAGCAGTGAAGAGGCAGGGAATAAGAAACTGTTTTTT. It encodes CASSEEAGNKKLFF.

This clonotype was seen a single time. CDR3 sequence (DNA): TGTGCCTGGTACTACCCGGGACTAGCGGGAGGGAATAGCACAGATACGCAGTATTTT. Its translation is CAWYYPGLAGGNSTDTQYF. V and J are TRBV30 and TRBJ2-3; 16 bases agree with TRBD2. This CDR3 has 19 residues. V lost 5 bases, J lost 0 bases, and 11 bases stayed unmatched. CDR1 is GTSNPN, CDR2 SVGIG, per germline (reference sequence).

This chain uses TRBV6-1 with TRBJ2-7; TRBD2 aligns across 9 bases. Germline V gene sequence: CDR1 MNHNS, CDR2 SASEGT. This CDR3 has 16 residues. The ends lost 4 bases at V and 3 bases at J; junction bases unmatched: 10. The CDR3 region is CASSGISGRRNYEQYF. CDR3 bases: TGTGCCAGCAGTGGAATTAGCGGGAGACGAAACTACGAGCAGTACTTC.

This CDR3 reads CASSLTGREQYF. CDR3 nucleotide sequence: TGCGCCAGCAGCTTGACAGGCCGCGAGCAGTACTTC. This chain connects TRBV5-1 to TRBJ2-7; a weak D match, TRBD1 (5 bases). V dropped 1 base and J dropped 6 bases, with 8 bases sitting between them. CDR1 SGHRS and CDR2 YFSETQ come from the germline V gene. The CDR3 extends over 12 amino acids.

For the CDR3, the DNA is TGCGCCAGCAGCCACCCAGAACGAGGGGAGCTGTTTTTT. It specifies CASSHPERGELFF. The chain is built from TRBV4-1 and TRBJ2-2; no definite D call. Trimming took off 3 bases at V and 8 bases at J, with 10 bases between the two ends. CDR1 and CDR2 (germline): MGHRA, YSYEKL. The CDR3 spans 13 residues.

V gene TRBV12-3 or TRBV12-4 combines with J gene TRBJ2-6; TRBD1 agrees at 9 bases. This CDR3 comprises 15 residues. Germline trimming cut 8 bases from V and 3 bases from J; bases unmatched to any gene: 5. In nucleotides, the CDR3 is TGTGCCAGCTCTACAGGGGGCGATGGGGCCAACGTCCTGACTTTC. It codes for CASSTGGDGANVLTF.

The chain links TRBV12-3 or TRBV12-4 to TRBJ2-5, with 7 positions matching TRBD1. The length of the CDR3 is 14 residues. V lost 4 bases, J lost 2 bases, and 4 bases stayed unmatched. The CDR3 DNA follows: TGTGCCAGCAGTTATTCGACAGGGCAAGAGACCCAGTACTTC. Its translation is CASSYSTGQETQYF.

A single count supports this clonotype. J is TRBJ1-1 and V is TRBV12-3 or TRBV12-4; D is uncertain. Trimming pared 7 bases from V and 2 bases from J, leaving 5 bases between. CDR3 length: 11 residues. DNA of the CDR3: TGTGCCAGCACCTTCAACACTGAAGCTTTCTTT. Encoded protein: CASTFNTEAFF.

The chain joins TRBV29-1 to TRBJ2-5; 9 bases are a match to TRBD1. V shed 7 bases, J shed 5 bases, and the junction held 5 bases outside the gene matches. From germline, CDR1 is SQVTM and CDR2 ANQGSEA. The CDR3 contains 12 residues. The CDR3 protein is CSATGGAETQYF. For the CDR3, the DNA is TGCAGCGCTACAGGGGGCGCGGAGACCCAGTACTTC.

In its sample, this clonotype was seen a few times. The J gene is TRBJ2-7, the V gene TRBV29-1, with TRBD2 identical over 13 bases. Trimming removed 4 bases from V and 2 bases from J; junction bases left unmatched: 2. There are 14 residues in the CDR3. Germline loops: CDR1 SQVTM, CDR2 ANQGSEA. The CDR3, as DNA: TGCAGCGTTGTGGGACTAGCGGGAACCTACGAGCAGTACTTC. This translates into CSVVGLAGTYEQYF.

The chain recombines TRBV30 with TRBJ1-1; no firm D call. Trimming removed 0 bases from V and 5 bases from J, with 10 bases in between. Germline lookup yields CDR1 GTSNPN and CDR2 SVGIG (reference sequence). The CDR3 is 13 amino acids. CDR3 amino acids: CAWSVLGHTEAFF. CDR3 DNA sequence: TGTGCCTGGAGTGTACTGGGTCATACTGAAGCTTTCTTT.

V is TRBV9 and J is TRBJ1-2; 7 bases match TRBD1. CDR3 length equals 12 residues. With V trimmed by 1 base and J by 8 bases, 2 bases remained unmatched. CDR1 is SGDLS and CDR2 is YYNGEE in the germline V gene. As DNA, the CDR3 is TGTGCCAGCAGCGTATCCAGGGGGGGCTACACCTTC. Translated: CASSVSRGGYTF.

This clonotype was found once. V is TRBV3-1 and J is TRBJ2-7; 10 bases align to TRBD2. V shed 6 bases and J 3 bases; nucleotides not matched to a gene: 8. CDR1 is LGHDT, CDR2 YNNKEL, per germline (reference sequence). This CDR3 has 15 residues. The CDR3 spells CASSRGLAEDYEQYF. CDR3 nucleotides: TGTGCCAGCAGTCGAGGACTAGCGGAAGACTACGAGCAGTACTTC.

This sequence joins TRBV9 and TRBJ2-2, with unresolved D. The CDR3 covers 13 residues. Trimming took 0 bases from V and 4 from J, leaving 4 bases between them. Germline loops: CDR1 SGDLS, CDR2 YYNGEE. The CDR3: CASSVGSTGELFF. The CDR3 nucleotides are TGTGCCAGCAGCGTAGGCTCCACCGGGGAGCTGTTTTTT.

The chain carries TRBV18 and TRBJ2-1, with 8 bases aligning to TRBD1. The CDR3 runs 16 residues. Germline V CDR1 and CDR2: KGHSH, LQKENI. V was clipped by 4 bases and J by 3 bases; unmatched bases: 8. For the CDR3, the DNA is TGTGCCAGCTCACGCCTGGACGGACAGGGCTACAATGAGCAGTTCTTC. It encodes CASSRLDGQGYNEQFF.

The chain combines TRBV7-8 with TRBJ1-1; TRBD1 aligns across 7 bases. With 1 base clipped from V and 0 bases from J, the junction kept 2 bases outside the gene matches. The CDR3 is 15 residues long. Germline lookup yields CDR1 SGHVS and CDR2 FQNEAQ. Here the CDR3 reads CASSLGGTVNTEAFF. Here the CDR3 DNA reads TGTGCCAGCAGCTTAGGTGGGACAGTGAACACTGAAGCTTTCTTT.

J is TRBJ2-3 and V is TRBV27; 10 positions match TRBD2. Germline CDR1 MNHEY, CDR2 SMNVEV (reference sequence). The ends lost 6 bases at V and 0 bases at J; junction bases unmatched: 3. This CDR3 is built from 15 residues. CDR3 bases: TGTGCCAGCAGCCAGACTAGCGGGAGCACAGATACGCAGTATTTT. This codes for CASSQTSGSTDTQYF.

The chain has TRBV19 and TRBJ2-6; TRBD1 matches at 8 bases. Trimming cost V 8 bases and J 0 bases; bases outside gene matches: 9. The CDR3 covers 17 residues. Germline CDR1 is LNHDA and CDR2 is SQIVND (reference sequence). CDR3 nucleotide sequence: TGTGCCAGTGCTGACAGGGGTCTTAGCTCTGGGGCCAACGTCCTGACTTTC. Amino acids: CASADRGLSSGANVLTF.

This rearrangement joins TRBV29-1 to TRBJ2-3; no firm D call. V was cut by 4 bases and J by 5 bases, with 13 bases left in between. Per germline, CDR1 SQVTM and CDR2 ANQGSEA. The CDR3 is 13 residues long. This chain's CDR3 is CSVVVGSGDTQYF. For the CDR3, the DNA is TGCAGCGTTGTGGTGGGGTCGGGAGATACGCAGTATTTT.

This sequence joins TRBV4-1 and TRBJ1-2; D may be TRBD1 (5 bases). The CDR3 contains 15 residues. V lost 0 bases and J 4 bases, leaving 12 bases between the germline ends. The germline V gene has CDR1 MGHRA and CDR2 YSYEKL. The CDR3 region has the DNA TGCGCCAGCAGCCAAGACATGGGGCGAAGCTATGGCTACACCTTC. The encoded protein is CASSQDMGRSYGYTF.